This T cell receptor (beta chain) is from a study of vaccination and CD4 T cells after COVID-19. Across the study: There were six male and four female convalescents, and two of them were Hispanic.

An Oncomine TCR Beta short-read assay was used to sequence the DNA from cultured CD4+ T cells. DNA came from CD4+ T cells after culture. TCRdb independently ran MiXCR on the PCR reads; one entry per CDR3 protein. The data show 15,000 to 20,000 distinct CDR3 sequences, 45% to 65% seen once. About this clonotype itself: Its matching antigen is unknown.

The study's findings and limits: Median approximately 90% of reactive clones detected in convalescent patients emerged only post-vaccination.

This CDR3 contains 14 residues. V was shortened by 5 bases and J by 0 bases, with 9 bases between the two germline ends. Looked up from germline, CDR1 is SGHVS and CDR2 is FQNEAQ. The treatment was: roughly nine-day PBMC culture with coronavirus spike peptide pools or control peptides (ViraFEST assay). The chain has TRBV7-8 and TRBJ2-3, with D possibly TRBD2 on 5 matching bases. Material for sequencing was CD4+ T cells from blood, cultured in vitro. The TCR was taken from a human donor who had recovered from COVID-19. The CDR3 DNA is TGTGCCAGCAGCACCCGGACTAGCACAGATACGCAGTATTTT. Translating it yields CASSTRTSTDTQYF.